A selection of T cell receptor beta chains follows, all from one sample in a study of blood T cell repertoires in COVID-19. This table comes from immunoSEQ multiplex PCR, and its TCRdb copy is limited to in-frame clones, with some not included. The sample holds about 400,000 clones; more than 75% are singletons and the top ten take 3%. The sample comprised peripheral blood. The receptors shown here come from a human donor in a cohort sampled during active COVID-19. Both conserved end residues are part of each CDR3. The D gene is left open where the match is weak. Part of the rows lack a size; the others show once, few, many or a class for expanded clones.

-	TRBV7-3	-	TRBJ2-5	TGTGCCAGCAGTTCTGTCCCCCAAGAGACCCAGTACTTC	CASSSVPQETQYF
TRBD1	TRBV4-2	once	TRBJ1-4	TGTGCCAGCAGCCAAGAAGGCCCAGGGGGCTCCTCGTCTAATGAAAAACTGTTTTTT	CASSQEGPGGSSSNEKLFF
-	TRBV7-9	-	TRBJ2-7	TGTGCCAGCAGCCCCCCAACCGGAGGGCTTCCCCAGTACTTC	CASSPPTGGLPQYF
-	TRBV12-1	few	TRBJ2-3	TGTGCCAGCAGCTTAGCTAGACAGGGGCGGACCCACGATACGCAGTATTTT	CASSLARQGRTHDTQYF
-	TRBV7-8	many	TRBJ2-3	TGTGCCAGCAGCTTAGGGGCTAGCGAGCATTACACAGATACGCAGTATTTT	CASSLGASEHYTDTQYF
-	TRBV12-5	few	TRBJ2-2	TGTGCTAGTGGTTTTCGGCTAGCCGCGAACACCGGGGAGCTGTTTTTT	CASGFRLAANTGELFF
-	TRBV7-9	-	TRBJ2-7	TGTGCCAGCAGCTTAGGGGCAGAATCCTACGAGCAGTACTTC	CASSLGAESYEQYF
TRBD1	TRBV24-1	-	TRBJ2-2	TGTGCCACCGCGGCCTCGGGACAGGGGGCAGACACCGGGGAGCTGTTTTTT	CATAASGQGADTGELFF
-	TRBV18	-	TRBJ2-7	TGTGCCAGCTCTCAAGGGGTTACCTACGAGCAGTACTTC	CASSQGVTYEQYF
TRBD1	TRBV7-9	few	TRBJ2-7	TGTGCCAGCAGCTACCAGGGACAGGGTTTAGTTTCCCAGTACTTC	CASSYQGQGLVSQYF
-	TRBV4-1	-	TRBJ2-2	TGCGCCAGCAGCCAAGAATCTCCCGCCGGGGAGCTGTTTTTT	CASSQESPAGELFF
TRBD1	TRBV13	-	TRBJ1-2	TGTGCCAGCAGTCCTCCGGGACAGATAGACCATGGCTACACCTTC	CASSPPGQIDHGYTF
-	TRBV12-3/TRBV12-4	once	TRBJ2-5	TGTGCCAGCCGCGGCCGGGAGACCCAGTACTTC	CASRGRETQYF
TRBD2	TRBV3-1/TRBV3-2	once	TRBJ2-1	TGTGCCAGCAGCCAAGGGGGGGGAATTGAGCAGTTCTTC	CASSQGGGIEQFF
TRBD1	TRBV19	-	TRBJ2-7	TGTGCCAGTAGTGCCCCTCGGGACAGTTACTACGAGCAGTACTTC	CASSAPRDSYYEQYF
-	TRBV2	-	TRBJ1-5	TGTGCCAGCAGTGAAGCGTCGGGGGTAGTAAGGCCCCAGCATTTT	CASSEASGVVRPQHF
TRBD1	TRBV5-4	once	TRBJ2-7	TGTGCCAGCAGCCCCGACAGGGGCGGATACGAGCAGTACTTC	CASSPDRGGYEQYF
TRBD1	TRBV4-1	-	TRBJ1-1	TGCGCCAGCAGCCCCATTCTCCGGGACAGGGGGCATGAAGCTTTCTTT	CASSPILRDRGHEAFF
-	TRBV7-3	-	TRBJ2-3	TGTGCCAGCAGCTCTAGCGGAGGGGGGTTGGATACGCAGTATTTT	CASSSSGGGLDTQYF
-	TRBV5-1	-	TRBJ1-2	TGCGCCAGCAGACCGACAGGTCGAATAGTTGGCTACACCTTC	CASRPTGRIVGYTF
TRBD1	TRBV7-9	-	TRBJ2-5	TGTGCCAGCAGCTTGACAGGGGGCAGAGAGACCCAGTACTTC	CASSLTGGRETQYF
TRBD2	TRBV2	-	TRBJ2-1	TGTGCCAGCAGTGCACTAGCGTCGGCTAAACGGGAGCAGTTCTTC	CASSALASAKREQFF
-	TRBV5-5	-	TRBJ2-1	TGTGCCAGCAGCTTGGCCCCACAGGGCTACAATGAGCAGTTCTTC	CASSLAPQGYNEQFF
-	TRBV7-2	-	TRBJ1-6	TGTGCCAGCAGCTTAGGGGGACTTGAGAATTCACCCCTCCACTTT	CASSLGGLENSPLHF
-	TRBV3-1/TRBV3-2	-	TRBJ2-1	TGTGCCAGCAGTCGCCAATCCCACCTGGGCTATGAGCAGTTCTTC	CASSRQSHLGYEQFF
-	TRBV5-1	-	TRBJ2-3	TGCGCCAGCAGCCCCGGACTAATTTCAGATACGCAGTATTTT	CASSPGLISDTQYF
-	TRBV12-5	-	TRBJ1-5	TGTGCTAGTGGTTTGGGAGACACTAGCAATCAGCCCCAGCATTTT	CASGLGDTSNQPQHF
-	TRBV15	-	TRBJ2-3	TGTGCCACCAGCAGTGTAGAGTCGACAGATACGCAGTATTTT	CATSSVESTDTQYF
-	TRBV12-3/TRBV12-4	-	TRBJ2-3	TGTGCCAGCAGAGCGGGTTTCACAGATACGCAGTATTTT	CASRAGFTDTQYF
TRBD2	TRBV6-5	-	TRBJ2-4	TGTGCCAGCAGTCGACTAGCGGGGGGGAAAAACATTCAGTACTTC	CASSRLAGGKNIQYF
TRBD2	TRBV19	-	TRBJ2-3	TGTGCCAGTAGTATATCCCCTAGCGGGATGCAGGGAGATACGCAGTATTTT	CASSISPSGMQGDTQYF
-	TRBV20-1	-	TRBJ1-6	TGCAGTGCTAGTAGGGGAGGGGTGGATTCACCCCTCCACTTT	CSASRGGVDSPLHF
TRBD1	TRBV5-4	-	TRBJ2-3	TGTGCCAGCAGCCCGCGACAGGGAACCCTCGCTACGCAGTATTTT	CASSPRQGTLATQYF
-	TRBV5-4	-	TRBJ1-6	TGTGCCAGCAGCCTGGAAATAAATAATTCACCCCTCCACTTT	CASSLEINNSPLHF
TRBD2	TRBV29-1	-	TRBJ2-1	TGCAGCGTTGAGACTAGCGGGAGCAATGAGCAGTTCTTC	CSVETSGSNEQFF
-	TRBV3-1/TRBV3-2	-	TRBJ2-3	TGTGCCAGCAGCCAATTAGAAGCTAGCACAGATACGCAGTATTTT	CASSQLEASTDTQYF
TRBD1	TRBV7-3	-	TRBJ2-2	TGTGCCAGCAGCCCTAGGACAGGCAACACCGGGGAGCTGTTTTTT	CASSPRTGNTGELFF
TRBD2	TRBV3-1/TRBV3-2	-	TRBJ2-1	TGTGCCAGCAGCCTGGCTAGCGGGAGTAATGAGCAGTTCTTC	CASSLASGSNEQFF
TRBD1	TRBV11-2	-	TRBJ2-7	TGTGCCAGCACCTGGACAGGGTTCTACGAGCAGTACTTC	CASTWTGFYEQYF
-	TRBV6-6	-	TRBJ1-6	TGTGCCAGCAGTCCCGGGACAACTCATTCACCCCTCCACTTT	CASSPGTTHSPLHF
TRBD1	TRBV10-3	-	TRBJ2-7	TGTGCCATCAGCCGGGACAGAGAGCTCTACGAGCAGTACTTC	CAISRDRELYEQYF
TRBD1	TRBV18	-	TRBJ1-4	TGTGCCAGCTCACCCCCGGGACAGGGGCCGGGGACAACTAATGAAAAACTGTTTTTT	CASSPPGQGPGTTNEKLFF
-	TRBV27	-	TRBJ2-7	TGTGCCAGCAGTTCGACTACGTCCTACGAGCAGTACTTC	CASSSTTSYEQYF
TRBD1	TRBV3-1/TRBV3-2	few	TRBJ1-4	TGTGCCAGCAGCCAAGGGCTGGGACAGGGTTATGAAAAACTGTTTTTT	CASSQGLGQGYEKLFF
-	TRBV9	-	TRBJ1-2	TGTGCCAGCAGCCCCGAAACACCCTCCAATGGCTACACCTTC	CASSPETPSNGYTF
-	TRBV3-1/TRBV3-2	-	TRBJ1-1	TGTGCCAGCAGCCAAGGGCGCAGGGGAAATGAAGCTTTCTTT	CASSQGRRGNEAFF
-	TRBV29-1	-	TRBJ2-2	TGCAGCGTTGCCGAGGGAAAGGGCACCGGGGAGCTGTTTTTT	CSVAEGKGTGELFF
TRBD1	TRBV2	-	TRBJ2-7	TGTGCCAGCAGAAAGGGACAGAACAACTACGAGCAGTACTTC	CASRKGQNNYEQYF
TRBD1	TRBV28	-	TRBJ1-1	TGTGCCAGCAGTCGAAGGAGGGGGCTGGGGAACACTGAAGCTTTCTTT	CASSRRRGLGNTEAFF
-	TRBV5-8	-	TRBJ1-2	TGTGCCAGCAGCCCCAGGACTTACAGGGATGGCTACACCTTC	CASSPRTYRDGYTF
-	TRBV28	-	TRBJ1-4	TGTGCCAGCCAGAGGCTTTGGAGCAGGGGTGATGAAAAACTGTTTTTT	CASQRLWSRGDEKLFF
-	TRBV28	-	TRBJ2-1	TGTGCCAGCAGTTTTACGGGGGAGCAGTTCTTC	CASSFTGEQFF
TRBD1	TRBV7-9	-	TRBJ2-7	TGTGCCAGCAGCCCAGGGGGAGAGCAGTACTTC	CASSPGGEQYF
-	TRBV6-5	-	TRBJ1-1	TGTGCCAGCAGTTCCTCAACGGGGAACACTGAAGCTTTCTTT	CASSSSTGNTEAFF
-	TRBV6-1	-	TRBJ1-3	TGTGCCAGCAGTGACCCCATCACAGGGTTTGGAAACACCATATATTTT	CASSDPITGFGNTIYF
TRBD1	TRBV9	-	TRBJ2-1	TGTGCCAGCTCCTCGCAGGGACAGGGGGCTTACAATGAGCAGTTCTTC	CASSSQGQGAYNEQFF
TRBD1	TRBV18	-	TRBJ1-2	TGTGCCAGCTCACCGGGACAGGGTGAAGGCTACACCTTC	CASSPGQGEGYTF
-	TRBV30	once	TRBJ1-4	TGTGCCTGGAGTGCGGGGGTCGGGGGAAATGAAAAACTGTTTTTT	CAWSAGVGGNEKLFF
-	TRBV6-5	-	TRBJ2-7	TGTGCCAGCAGTCCGCGAATGTACGAGCAGTACTTC	CASSPRMYEQYF